Here is one TCR beta chain with its context. It lacks a known antigen. The record has no base qualities; no much larger clone is one base away. The immunoSEQ Assay, a bias-controlled multiplex PCR, was used to amplify TCRbeta CDR3 regions from genomic DNA. On the authors' methods: Nucleated cell counts per sample were estimated from amplification of reference gene primers within the assay. To quantify the absolute abundance of each unique TCRbeta CDR3 rearrangement, sequence reads were collapsed and filtered. For each sample, productive Simpson clonality was calculated as the square root of Simpson's diversity index across productive rearrangements. TCRdb stores this immuneACCESS table with in-frame sequences only. Part of the clones is absent; in the studies checked, under half of the shortfall reflects unresolved V genes, and no reason is known for the rest. V, J and clone size are those of that table, while D and trimming were read from the DNA. The sample table shows under 200,000 clones, and roughly 80% are seen once. Approximately 2% of the sample comes from the top ten.

Collaborating institutions collected whole blood in K2EDTA tubes following their own protocols. For TCRbeta analysis, collaborators shipped samples as frozen whole blood, isolated PBMCs, or DNA extracted from either of those sample types. The data originate from a study of blood T cell repertoires in COVID-19 (TCRdb year 2020). In terms of the full investigation: Samples covering the acute and convalescent phases of COVID-19 were provided by collaborators in the United States, Italy and Spain. Nearly every sample came with metadata listing a de-identified subject ID, COVID-19 status, age in years and sex. The prospective study material was composed of cDNA or gDNA derived from T cells, B-cell-depleted T cells, or PBMCs. The repertoires were released in a freely available public database meant as a resource for research on the immune response to SARS-CoV-2. Where available, HLA class I and class II types were obtained from metadata supplied by the sample provider rather than from assay-based typing. Subjects who had been exposed to COVID-19, were actively infected with it, or had recovered from it provided the deeply sampled blood TCRbeta repertoires that made up the dataset. The samples were drawn from two sources: the first 160 participants of the ongoing ImmuneRACE study, and fewer than 1,500 subjects contributed by 6 global collaborators. Results and caveats for the whole study, not just this receptor: The amount of clinical and demographic metadata varied by source and participant and was provided uncurated.

From the germline V gene, CDR1 is KGHDR and CDR2 is SFDVKD. The germline V end is reduced by 0 bases and the J end by 2 bases; junction bases left unmatched: 3. The CDR3 has 16 amino acids, counting the end cysteine and phenylalanine. Left in the record is the CDR3 DNA by itself, 48 bases read in frame from the first base. Recombination linked TRBV24-1 to TRBJ2-3; 8 central bases correspond to TRBD2. The TCR comes from a woman older than 75 with acute or convalescent COVID-19. Material for sequencing was peripheral blood. This receptor carries the CDR3 CATSDLKRGTTDTQYF. In nucleotide form, the sequence is TGTGCCACCAGTGATTTGAAGCGGGGGACCACAGATACGCAGTATTTT.